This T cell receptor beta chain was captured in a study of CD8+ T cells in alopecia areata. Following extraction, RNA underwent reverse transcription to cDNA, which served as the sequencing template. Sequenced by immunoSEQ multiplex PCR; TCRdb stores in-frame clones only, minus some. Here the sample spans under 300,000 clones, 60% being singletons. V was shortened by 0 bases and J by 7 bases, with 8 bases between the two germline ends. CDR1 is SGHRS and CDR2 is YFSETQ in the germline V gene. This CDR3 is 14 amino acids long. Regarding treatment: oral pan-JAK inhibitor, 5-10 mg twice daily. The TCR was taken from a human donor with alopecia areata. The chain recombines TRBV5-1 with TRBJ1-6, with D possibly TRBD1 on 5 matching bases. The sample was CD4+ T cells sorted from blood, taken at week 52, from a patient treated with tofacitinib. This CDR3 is CASSLDRPNSPLHF. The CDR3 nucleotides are TGCGCCAGCAGCTTGGACAGGCCCAATTCACCCCTCCACTTT.